The clone carrying this TCR beta chain was recorded only once. The record originates from a study of shared clonotypes between healthy human individuals. Assay used: immunoSEQ multiplex PCR; TCRdb lists only in-frame clones, some missing. The data contain just over 2,000,000 clones, 95% of them singletons. The CDR3 is 16 residues long. The sequenced sample was naive CD4+ T cells sorted from blood. Subset meaning: CD45RA+ positively selected. The V gene is TRBV21-1, the J gene TRBJ1-1. TRBV21-1 is listed as a pseudogene. The TCR comes from a man aged 18 to 29 in good health. CDR3 nucleotides: TGTGCCAGTCCCGGGGGCGAAGAATCCCGGTACACTGAAGCTTTCTTT. This sequence encodes CASPGGEESRYTEAFF.